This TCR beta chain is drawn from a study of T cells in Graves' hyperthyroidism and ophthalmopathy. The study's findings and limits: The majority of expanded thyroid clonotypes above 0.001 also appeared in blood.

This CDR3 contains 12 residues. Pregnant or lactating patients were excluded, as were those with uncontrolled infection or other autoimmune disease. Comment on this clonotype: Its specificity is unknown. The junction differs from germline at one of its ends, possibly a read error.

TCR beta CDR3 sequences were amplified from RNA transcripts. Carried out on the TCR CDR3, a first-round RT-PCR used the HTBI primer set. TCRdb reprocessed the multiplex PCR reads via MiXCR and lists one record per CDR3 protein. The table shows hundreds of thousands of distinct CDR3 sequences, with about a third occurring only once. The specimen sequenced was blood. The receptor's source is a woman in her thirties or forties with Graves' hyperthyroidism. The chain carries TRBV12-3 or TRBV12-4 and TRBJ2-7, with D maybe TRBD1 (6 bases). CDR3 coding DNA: TGTGCCAGCAGTCGGACAGCCTACGAGCAGCACTTC. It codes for CASSRTAYEQHF.